This T cell receptor beta chain was recovered during a study of shared clonotypes between healthy human individuals. Generated by immunoSEQ multiplex PCR, the TCRdb table keeps only in-frame clones and is missing some. The sample has about 730,000 clones, approximately 72% seen once. Germline loops: CDR1 KGHSH, CDR2 LQKENI. There are 16 residues in the CDR3. Trimming pared 0 bases from V and 0 bases from J, leaving 10 bases between. The study separated CD4+ cells into CD45RA+ naive and CD45RA-negative memory subsets. The source material was memory CD4+ T cells sorted from blood. Regarding subset: CD45RA-negative fraction. The sequence derives from a woman in her thirties in good health. The rearrangement joins TRBV18 to TRBJ2-3, with D uncertain. The CDR3 DNA is TGTGCCAGCTCACCACCCGCTTGGCACAGCACAGATACGCAGTATTTT. Its translation is CASSPPAWHSTDTQYF.